The clone carrying this T cell receptor (beta chain) qualifies as medium-sized. The antigen remains unidentified. This CDR3 has 13 amino acids. Trimming left V 5 bases short and J 5 bases short, with 16 bases between. CDR1 is SQVTM, CDR2 ANQGSEA, per germline. From blood, about 250-500 ng of genomic DNA served as TRB template. BIOMED2 TRB-A/B primer pools were used in multiplex TRB PCR. TCRdb fed the multiplex PCR reads into MiXCR, producing one record per CDR3 protein. The top ten hold roughly 27% of the sample, which has about 9,500 distinct CDR3 sequences, around 27% seen once. This record belongs to a study of T and B cells in COVID-19 patients. Notes on the study in general: Highly clonal in active COVID-19, TRB repertoires exceeded healthy-donor diversity and richness at recovery. In COVID-19 patients, T cell receptor beta variable and joining gene use was reportedly strongly skewed.

The sequence came from a human donor who had recovered from COVID-19. The sample was blood. The chain is built from TRBV29-1 and TRBJ2-7; possible D gene TRBD1, 5 bases. In DNA, the CDR3 is TGCAGCGTTCGCCCAGGGCGCTGGGACGAGCAGTACTTC. This gives the protein CSVRPGRWDEQYF.